One sample yielded the 20 T cell receptor beta chains listed below, sequenced in a study of T cell responses to AZD1222 COVID-19 vaccine. Profiling relied on immunoSEQ multiplex PCR, and the TCRdb table lists in-frame clones only, not all of them. This table has 100,000 or so clones, approximately 90% appearing once. The sequenced sample was peripheral blood, obtained on day 0 of AZD1222 vaccination. These receptors were obtained from an adult in good health.

V is TRBV5-5 and J is TRBJ2-3; TRBD1 might be the D (6 bases). CDR3 length: 17 residues. The V gene's germline CDR1 is SGHKS and CDR2 YYEKEE (reference sequence). V was shortened by 6 bases and J by 0 bases, with 20 bases between the two germline ends. The CDR3: CASKQGKFDPSTDTQYF. In DNA form, the CDR3 reads TGTGCCAGCAAACAGGGAAAGTTCGACCCAAGCACAGATACGCAGTATTTT.

This chain links TRBV9 with TRBJ2-7; TRBD1 is a possible D gene (6 bases). Trimming removed 3 bases at V and 1 base at J, with 11 bases between. The CDR3 consists of 14 residues. Germline-derived CDR1 and CDR2 are SGDLS and YYNGEE. The CDR3 loop is CASSEGGQSYEQYF. The CDR3 nucleotides are TGTGCCAGCAGCGAGGGCGGACAGTCCTACGAGCAGTACTTC.

The V and J genes are TRBV7-3 and TRBJ1-2; 7 bases are shared with TRBD1. After removal of 2 bases from V and 3 bases from J, the junction contained 6 bases not matched to a gene. The CDR3 spans 15 residues. Germline lookup yields CDR1 SGHTA and CDR2 FQGTGA. The DNA for the CDR3 is TGTGCCAGCAGCTTAGCCCTCAGGGGGGACTATGGCTACACCTTC. Its protein product is CASSLALRGDYGYTF.

J is TRBJ1-2 and V is TRBV27, with D possibly being TRBD1 (5 bases). CDR1 is MNHEY and CDR2 is SMNVEV in the germline V gene (reference sequence). V shed 3 bases and J shed 7 bases, with 15 bases lying between them. CDR3 size: 14 residues. CDR3 loop: CASSFNRNKGGYTF. The CDR3 nucleotides read TGTGCCAGCAGTTTTAACAGGAACAAGGGTGGCTACACCTTC.

The rearrangement uses TRBV5-8 and TRBJ1-1; D not certain. This CDR3 region has 14 residues. V lost 1 base and J 1 base, leaving 8 bases between the germline ends. Per germline, CDR1 SGHTS and CDR2 YDEGEE. CDR3 loop: CASSLFSANTEAFF. CDR3 DNA: TGTGCCAGCAGCTTGTTTTCGGCGAACACTGAAGCTTTCTTT.

The chain has TRBV7-9 and TRBJ1-1, with D uncertain. Germline loops: CDR1 SEHNR, CDR2 FQNEAQ (reference sequence). The CDR3 runs to 10 residues. Trimming removed 11 bases at V and 5 bases at J, with 9 bases between. DNA of the CDR3: TGTGCCGGGTCCATTACTGAAGCTTTCTTT. Translating gives CAGSITEAFF.

The CDR3 is CSVEERGTGELFF. The CDR3 DNA reads as TGCAGCGTTGAGGAGCGGGGGACCGGGGAGCTGTTTTTT. This sequence joins TRBV29-1 and TRBJ2-2, with 8 bases that match TRBD2. CDR1 and CDR2 from the germline V gene are SQVTM and ANQGSEA. The CDR3 loop spans 13 amino acids. After removal of 3 bases from V and 5 bases from J, the junction contained 2 bases not matched to a gene.

V gene TRBV5-1 combines with J gene TRBJ1-1, with unresolved D. The CDR3 runs to 13 residues. Trimming cost V 4 bases and J 0 bases, with 7 bases left between them. The germline CDR1 and CDR2 sequences are SGHRS and YFSETQ. CDR3: CASSPDLNTEAFF. In DNA form, the CDR3 reads TGCGCCAGCAGCCCGGACCTGAACACTGAAGCTTTCTTT.

CDR3 sequence reads: CASSKWGGDPQETQYF. The DNA for the CDR3 is TGTGCCAGTAGTAAGTGGGGAGGGGACCCTCAAGAGACCCAGTACTTC. The chain carries TRBV19 and TRBJ2-5, with 7 nucleotides matching TRBD2. The CDR3 spans 16 residues. CDR1 and CDR2 (germline): LNHDA, SQIVND (reference sequence). V shed 4 bases, J shed 2 bases, and the junction held 10 bases outside the gene matches.

The chain couples TRBV7-9 to TRBJ1-1; 8 bases align to TRBD1. Trimming removed 5 bases from V and 6 bases from J; junction bases left unmatched: 8. The germline V gene encodes CDR1 SEHNR and CDR2 FQNEAQ (reference sequence). The CDR3 length is 14 residues. CDR3 amino acids: CASSDRGLGAEAFF. CDR3 sequence (DNA): TGTGCCAGCAGCGACAGGGGCCTGGGGGCTGAAGCTTTCTTT. The entire variable domain, with the rest obtained from reference TRBV7-9 and TRBJ1-1, is as follows: DTGVSQNPRHKITKRGQNVTFRCDPISEHNRLYWYRQTLGQGPEFLTYFQNEAQLEKSRLLSDRFSAERPKGSFSTLEIQRTEQGDSAMYLCASSDRGLGAEAFFGQGTRLTVV.

The chain recombines TRBV7-6 with TRBJ2-3; D ambiguous. Germline CDR1 SGHVS, CDR2 FNYEAQ. The CDR3 runs 13 residues. V lost 1 base and J lost 10, with 12 bases in between. This CDR3 is CASSLGVLKAQYF. The CDR3, as DNA: TGTGCCAGCAGCTTAGGAGTCCTCAAGGCGCAGTATTTT. Variable domain in full (rest from reference TRBV7-6 and TRBJ2-3): GAGVSQSPRYKVTKRGQDVALRCDPISGHVSLYWYRQALGQGPEFLTYFNYEAQQDKSGLPNDRFSAERPEGSISTLTIQRTEQRDSAMYRCASSLGVLKAQYFGPGTRLTVL.

V and J are TRBV11-2 and TRBJ1-4, with D unclear. Trimming left V 1 base short and J 7 bases short, with 7 bases between. The germline CDR1 and CDR2 sequences are SGHAT and FQNNGV. The CDR3 is 13 amino acids. The CDR3: CASSLVVVEKLFF. DNA of the CDR3: TGTGCCAGCAGCTTAGTGGTTGTTGAAAAACTGTTTTTT.

This chain connects TRBV12-3 or TRBV12-4 to TRBJ1-1; D unclear. Trimming stripped 3 bases from V and 5 bases from J, with 7 bases between. The CDR3 has 12 residues. CDR3 DNA sequence: TGTGCCAGCAGTTTCGGGGATACTGAAGCTTTCTTT. Translation gives CASSFGDTEAFF.

The chain carries TRBV27 and TRBJ1-1, with 9 positions matching TRBD1. CDR3 size: 13 residues. After removal of 5 bases from V and 5 bases from J, the junction contained 3 bases not matched to a gene. Germline CDR1 reads MNHEY; CDR2 reads SMNVEV (reference sequence). Here the CDR3 reads CASSGTGRTEAFF. The CDR3 nucleotides read TGTGCCAGCAGTGGGACAGGGAGGACTGAAGCTTTCTTT.

This clone showed up just once. The chain recombines TRBV7-9 with TRBJ2-3; D unresolved. This CDR3 has 17 amino acids. CDR1 and CDR2 from the germline V gene are SEHNR and FQNEAQ (reference sequence). V shed 4 bases and J shed 6 bases, with 23 bases lying between them. The CDR3 loop reads CASSWGKRSDGLDTQYF. CDR3 coding DNA: TGTGCCAGCAGCTGGGGTAAGCGTTCGGACGGCTTGGATACGCAGTATTTT.

The rearrangement uses TRBV19 and TRBJ1-1; D gene ambiguous. Trimming stripped 4 bases from V and 1 base from J, with 10 bases between. CDR1 LNHDA and CDR2 SQIVND come from the germline V gene (reference sequence). The CDR3 has 14 residues. The CDR3 DNA reads TGTGCCAGTAGTACTAGAGGGCAGAACACTGAAGCTTTCTTT. It translates to CASSTRGQNTEAFF. Full variable domain (remainder filled in from reference TRBV19 and TRBJ1-1): DGGITQSPKYLFRKEGQNVTLSCEQNLNHDAMYWYRQDPGQGLRLIYYSQIVNDFQKGDIAEGYSVSREKKESFPLTVTSAQKNPTAFYLCASSTRGQNTEAFFGQGTRLTVV.

The rearrangement joins TRBV20-1 to TRBJ2-3; 8 bases are a match to TRBD2. V lost 3 bases, J lost 5 bases, and 13 bases stayed unmatched. Germline CDR1 DFQATT, CDR2 SNEGSKA (reference sequence). This CDR3 is 16 amino acids long. CDR3 sequence (DNA): TGCAGTGCTAGTAAATCCTCGGGGGGGCGACAAGATACGCAGTATTTT. Translated: CSASKSSGGRQDTQYF.

V and J are TRBV27 and TRBJ2-2; D may be TRBD1 (6 bases). Germline V gene lookup returns CDR1 MNHEY and CDR2 SMNVEV (reference sequence). Trimming stripped 7 bases from V and 6 bases from J, with 15 bases between. The length of the CDR3 is 14 residues. The CDR3: CASTRNRVSGELFF. CDR3 bases: TGTGCCAGCACCAGAAACAGGGTTTCCGGGGAGCTGTTTTTT.

The CDR3 loop reads CASSQDGWDQPQHF. The CDR3 nucleotides read TGCGCCAGCAGCCAAGATGGTTGGGATCAGCCCCAGCATTTT. This chain joins TRBV4-1 and TRBJ1-5; D gene unclear. The ends were cut back, 0 bases at V and 5 bases at J, with 8 bases in the middle. The germline V gene has CDR1 MGHRA and CDR2 YSYEKL. This CDR3 region has 14 residues.

The count of this clone is one. V gene TRBV10-3 combines with J gene TRBJ1-6; 9 nucleotides align to TRBD1. CDR1 is ENHRY, CDR2 SYGVKD, per germline. CDR3 length: 14 residues. J gave up 9 bases and V 2 bases, and 2 bases lay outside the gene matches. DNA of the CDR3: TGTGCCATCAGTGAGGGGACAGGGAGTTCACCCCTCCACTTT. Its translation is CAISEGTGSSPLHF.